A single sample gave rise to the 2 T cell receptor beta chains below, sequenced in a study of vaccination effects on CD4 cells after COVID-19. The table came from immunoSEQ multiplex PCR; TCRdb's copy has only in-frame clones and leaves some out. The data contain fewer than 25,000 clones, around 69% of them singletons. No antigen has been assigned to these receptors. ViraFEST expansion of antigen-specific CD4+ T cells with viral peptide pools preceded sequencing. Culture proceeded for about 11 days, and CD4+ T cells were then isolated. Infection dated between March and December 2020, before the Alpha, Beta and Delta variants reached the United States. The sequenced sample was CD4+ T cells from PBMCs cultured with SARS-CoV-2 spike peptides, obtained before COVID-19 vaccination. These receptors were obtained from a human donor who had a prior SARS-CoV-2 infection.

V gene TRBV5-3 combines with J gene TRBJ2-6, with D perhaps matching TRBD1 (6 bases). TRBV5-3 is assigned to the ORF class and has an uncertain function. CDR3 length: 16 amino acids. V dropped 6 bases and J dropped 0 bases, with 13 bases sitting between them. CDR3 amino acids: CARNDRNSSGANVLTF. CDR3 nucleotide sequence: TGTGCCAGAAACGACAGGAACAGCTCTGGGGCCAACGTCCTGACTTTC.

The chain carries TRBV11-3 and TRBJ2-5; possibly TRBD2 for D (6 bases). The CDR3 contains 15 residues. Looked up from germline, CDR1 is SGHNT and CDR2 is YENEEA. Trimming cost V 1 base and J 2 bases, with 11 bases left between them. The CDR3 loop is CASSLVLANQETQYF. The CDR3 coding sequence is TGTGCCAGCAGCTTAGTCCTAGCGAATCAAGAGACCCAGTACTTC.